Below, one T cell receptor beta chain is given with its context. The data belong to a study of PD-L1 blockade in urothelial cancer. This CDR3 region has 16 residues. The germline gives CDR1 MRHNA, CDR2 SNTAGT. Trimming took 8 bases from V and 0 from J, leaving 16 bases between them. Assay: immunoSEQ multiplex PCR; the TCRdb copy retains only in-frame clones and omits some. This sample has under 30,000 clones, with 65% to 90% found just once. The sequences come from PBMCs, collected around atezolizumab (anti-PD-L1) treatment. This sequence originates from a man aged 45-65 years with urothelial cancer. The chain employs TRBV6-4 and TRBJ1-4; D is undetermined. For the CDR3, the DNA is TGTGCCAGCCCGTGGGCAGGAACGCCAACTAATGAAAAACTGTTTTTT. Translation: CASPWAGTPTNEKLFF.